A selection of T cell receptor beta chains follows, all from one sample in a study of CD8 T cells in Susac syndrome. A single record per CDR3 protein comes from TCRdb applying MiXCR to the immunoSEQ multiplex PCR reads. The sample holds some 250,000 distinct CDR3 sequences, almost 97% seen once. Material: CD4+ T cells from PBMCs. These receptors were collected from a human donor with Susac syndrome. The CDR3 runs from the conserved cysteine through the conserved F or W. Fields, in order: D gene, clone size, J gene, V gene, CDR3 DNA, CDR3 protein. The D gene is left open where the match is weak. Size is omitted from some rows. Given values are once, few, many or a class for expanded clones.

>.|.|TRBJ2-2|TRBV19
TGTGCCAGTAGTTTCCAGCTCTCGGTTGGGGAGCTGTTTTTT
CASSFQLSVGELFF
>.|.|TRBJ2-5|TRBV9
TGTGCCAGCAGCGTATCCCCTCGGAGTCAAGAGACCCAGTACTTC
CASSVSPRSQETQYF
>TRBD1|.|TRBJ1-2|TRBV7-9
TGTGCCAGCAGCTTAGCGGGGGACAGGTCTAACTATGGCTACACCTTC
CASSLAGDRSNYGYTF
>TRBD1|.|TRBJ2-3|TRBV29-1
TGCAGCTATCATCCGGGACAGGGGACAGATACGCAGTATTTT
CSYHPGQGTDTQYF
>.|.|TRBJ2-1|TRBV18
TGTGCCAGCTCACCTCGGGGGCAGTCTTCCTACAATGAGCAGTTCTTC
CASSPRGQSSYNEQFF
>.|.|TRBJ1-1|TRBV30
TGTGCCTGGAGCCGATCCGTGAACACTGAAGCTTTCTTT
CAWSRSVNTEAFF
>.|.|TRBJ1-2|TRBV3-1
TGTGCCAGCACCCCCGGTGTGGGCTGGGGCTACACCTTC
CASTPGVGWGYTF
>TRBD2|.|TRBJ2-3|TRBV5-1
TGCGCCAGCAGCCTATGGACTAGCGGGAGGACCACAGATACGCAGTATTTT
CASSLWTSGRTTDTQYF
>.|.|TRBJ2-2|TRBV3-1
TGTGCCAGCAGCCAAAGTGGCGGGGAGCTGTTTTTT
CASSQSGGELFF
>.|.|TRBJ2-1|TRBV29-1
TGCAGCGTACAGCGGAGGGAACGAAATGAGCAGTTCTTC
CSVQRRERNEQFF
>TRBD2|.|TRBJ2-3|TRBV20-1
TGCAGTGCGCCAAGGACTAGCGGCACAGATACGCAGTATTTT
CSAPRTSGTDTQYF
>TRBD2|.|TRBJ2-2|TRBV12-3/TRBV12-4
TGTGCCAGCAGTTCCCTGGGGAGGGCTCGTGGCACCGGGGAGCTGTTTTTT
CASSSLGRARGTGELFF
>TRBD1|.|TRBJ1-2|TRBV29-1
TGCAGCGTTGCAAGACAGGGGGTTAACTATGGCTACACCTTC
CSVARQGVNYGYTF
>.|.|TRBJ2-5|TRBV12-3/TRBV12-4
TGTGCCAGCGGGAGGGGGGCAGGGGAGACCCAGTACTTC
CASGRGAGETQYF
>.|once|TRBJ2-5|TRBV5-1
TGCGCCAGCAATGGAGAGACCCAGTACTTC
CASNGETQYF
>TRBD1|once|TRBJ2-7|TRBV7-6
TGTGCCAGCAGCTTAGGACAGGGGCCCCCCTACGAGCAGTACTTC
CASSLGQGPPYEQYF
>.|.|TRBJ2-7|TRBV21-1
TGTGCCAGCAGCATCCCAACTCAGTCCTACTACGAGCAGTACTTC
CASSIPTQSYYEQYF
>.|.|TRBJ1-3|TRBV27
TGTGCCAGCAGTTCCCAGGGGCCTGGAAACACCATATATTTT
CASSSQGPGNTIYF
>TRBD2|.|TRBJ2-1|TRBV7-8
TGTGCCAGCAGGGCGGGGGCCTACAATGAGCAGTTCTTC
CASRAGAYNEQFF
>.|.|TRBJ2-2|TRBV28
TGTGCCAGCACGGAGGTTAACGGCGGGGAGCTGTTTTTT
CASTEVNGGELFF
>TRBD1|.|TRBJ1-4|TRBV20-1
TGCAGTGCTAGAGAGGTCCGGACAGGGTTCGGTGAAAAACTGTTTTTT
CSAREVRTGFGEKLFF
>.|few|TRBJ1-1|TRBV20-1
TGCAGTGCTAGGGACGGTAGGAACACTGAAGCTTTCTTT
CSARDGRNTEAFF
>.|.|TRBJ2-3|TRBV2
TGTGCCAGCAGAGCCTTTAGCACAGATACGCAGTATTTT
CASRAFSTDTQYF
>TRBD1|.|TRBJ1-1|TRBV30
TGTGCCTGGAGGGGACAGGGGATCACTGAAGCTTTCTTT
CAWRGQGITEAFF
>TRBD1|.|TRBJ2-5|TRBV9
TGTGCCAGCAGCGTCTCCGCGACAGGGAAAGAGACCCAGTACTTC
CASSVSATGKETQYF